A selection of T cell receptor beta chains follows, all from one sample in a study of shared clonotypes between healthy human individuals. Profiling relied on immunoSEQ multiplex PCR, and the TCRdb table lists in-frame clones only, not all of them. The sample has around 2,000,000 clones, roughly 96% seen once. Sequencing input: naive CD4+ T cells sorted from blood. The receptors originated from a man aged 18 to 30 in good health. Both conserved end residues are part of each CDR3. A D gene is named only where the DNA matches it firmly. Expanded clones get a size class; other rows say once, few or many, or leave the size out.

NA,TRBJ1-6,TRBV19,NA,CASSETDSANSPLHF,TGTGCCAGTAGTGAGACAGACTCGGCTAATTCACCCCTCCACTTT
NA,TRBJ1-2,TRBV7-9,NA,CASSKETVYGYTF,TGTGCCAGCAGTAAAGAGACAGTCTATGGCTACACCTTC
NA,TRBJ1-2,TRBV18,NA,CASSPLPGNILNYGYTF,TGTGCCAGCTCACCCCTCCCCGGGAACATTCTTAACTATGGCTACACCTTC
NA,TRBJ2-1,TRBV7-6,TRBD2,CASSSTPAGVKNNEQFF,TGTGCCAGCAGCTCCACCCCAGCGGGAGTAAAGAACAATGAGCAGTTCTTC
NA,TRBJ1-6,TRBV9,NA,CASSAKGERSPLHF,TGTGCCAGCAGCGCAAAGGGAGAGAGGTCACCCCTCCACTTT
NA,TRBJ2-7,TRBV6-5,TRBD1,CASSLIPGQGLYEQYF,TGTGCCAGCAGTTTAATTCCGGGACAGGGTCTCTACGAGCAGTACTTC
NA,TRBJ2-1,TRBV6-5,TRBD2,CASSYLTLAGGEQFF,TGTGCCAGCAGTTACTTAACACTAGCGGGGGGTGAGCAGTTCTTC
NA,TRBJ2-3,TRBV5-1,TRBD2,CASSRWTGGDTQYF,TGCGCCAGCAGCAGATGGACGGGAGGGGATACGCAGTATTTT
NA,TRBJ2-3,TRBV6-5,TRBD2,CASRIAGTSTDTQYF,TGTGCCAGCAGAATAGCGGGCACTAGCACAGATACGCAGTATTTT
NA,TRBJ2-5,TRBV7-9,NA,CASSFPTGLETQYF,TGTGCCAGCAGCTTTCCTACAGGGCTGGAGACCCAGTACTTC
NA,TRBJ2-2,TRBV19,NA,CASSIGNTGELFF,TGTGCCAGTAGTATCGGGAACACCGGGGAGCTGTTTTTT
NA,TRBJ2-1,TRBV19,NA,CASSGRPSYNEQFF,TGTGCCAGTAGCGGGAGACCTTCCTACAATGAGCAGTTCTTC
NA,TRBJ2-1,TRBV19,NA,CASSIELGNEQFF,TGTGCCAGTAGTATCGAGCTAGGAAATGAGCAGTTCTTC
NA,TRBJ1-2,TRBV30,NA,CAWRGTQGSGYTF,TGTGCCTGGAGAGGGACCCAGGGGTCCGGCTACACCTTC
NA,TRBJ2-7,TRBV7-9,TRBD2,CASSGAGLAGGSEQYF,TGTGCCAGCAGCGGGGCCGGACTAGCGGGAGGATCCGAGCAGTACTTC
NA,TRBJ2-5,TRBV28,NA,CASSSNMGLRETQYF,TGTGCCAGCAGTTCCAATATGGGATTGAGAGAGACCCAGTACTTC
NA,TRBJ1-2,TRBV11-2,NA,CASSPTGVNYGYTF,TGTGCCAGCAGCCCGACAGGTGTGAACTATGGCTACACCTTC
NA,TRBJ1-5,TRBV19,NA,CASRRVWNQPQHF,TGTGCCAGTAGAAGGGTTTGGAATCAGCCCCAGCATTTT
few,TRBJ1-2,TRBV28,TRBD1,CASRPPGQGYAGYTF,TGTGCCAGCAGACCACCGGGACAGGGTTACGCTGGCTACACCTTC
NA,TRBJ1-1,TRBV5-1,NA,CASSYTGDTEAFF,TGCGCCAGCAGCTACACAGGCGACACTGAAGCTTTCTTT
NA,TRBJ1-1,TRBV27,NA,CASSRNPGVSGTEAFF,TGTGCCAGCAGCAGAAACCCAGGAGTCTCGGGGACTGAAGCTTTCTTT
NA,TRBJ1-1,TRBV5-1,TRBD1,CASRAGTGNTEAFF,TGCGCCAGCAGAGCCGGGACAGGCAACACTGAAGCTTTCTTT
NA,TRBJ1-2,TRBV25-1,TRBD1,CASSETGGNYGYTF,TGTGCCAGCAGTGAGACAGGGGGGAACTATGGCTACACCTTC
NA,TRBJ2-3,TRBV10-3,TRBD1,CAISAGQGGTDTQYF,TGTGCCATCAGTGCAGGACAGGGGGGCACAGATACGCAGTATTTT
NA,TRBJ2-6,TRBV2,NA,CASGGHFNRTGANVLTF,TGTGCCAGCGGTGGACACTTCAACCGGACTGGGGCCAACGTCCTGACTTTC
NA,TRBJ2-3,TRBV5-6,NA,CASSLVLTGTDTQYF,TGTGCCAGCAGCTTGGTACTAACCGGCACAGATACGCAGTATTTT
NA,TRBJ2-7,TRBV6-5,TRBD2,CASSRSGGSSYEQYF,TGTGCCAGCAGCCGTAGCGGGGGGAGCTCCTACGAGCAGTACTTC
NA,TRBJ2-5,TRBV4-1,TRBD2,CASSQGAGTSGETQYF,TGCGCCAGCAGCCAAGGAGCCGGGACTAGCGGTGAGACCCAGTACTTC
NA,TRBJ2-5,TRBV5-6,TRBD1,CASSTEGTGLQTQYF,TGTGCCAGCAGCACGGAGGGGACAGGGCTCCAGACCCAGTACTTC
NA,TRBJ2-2,TRBV28,NA,CASRGLNTGELFF,TGTGCCAGCAGGGGACTCAACACCGGGGAGCTGTTTTTT
NA,TRBJ2-5,TRBV25-1,NA,CATSKNLETQYF,TGTGCCACCAGTAAAAATTTGGAGACCCAGTACTTC
NA,TRBJ2-1,TRBV2,TRBD2,CASIGGTMNEQFF,TGTGCCAGCATAGGCGGGACTATGAATGAGCAGTTCTTC
NA,TRBJ1-1,TRBV7-9,NA,CASSPRDITEAFF,TGTGCCAGCAGCCCCCGGGACATCACTGAAGCTTTCTTT
NA,TRBJ2-3,TRBV4-1,TRBD2,CASSRTGLATDTQYF,TGCGCCAGCAGCCGAACGGGACTAGCAACAGATACGCAGTATTTT
NA,TRBJ1-5,TRBV6-5,NA,CASSGTENQPQHF,TGTGCCAGCAGCGGGACGGAGAATCAGCCCCAGCATTTT
NA,TRBJ2-3,TRBV7-9,TRBD1,CASSTIPGTGGADTQYF,TGTGCCAGCAGCACGATTCCCGGGACAGGGGGCGCAGATACGCAGTATTTT
NA,TRBJ1-6,TRBV28,NA,CASSQSRGFVGGSYNSPLHF,TGTGCCAGCAGTCAGTCCCGGGGGTTCGTAGGGGGCTCCTATAATTCACCCCTCCACTTT
NA,TRBJ1-1,TRBV18,NA,CASSPPYGGLGAFF,TGTGCCAGCTCACCACCGTACGGGGGACTCGGAGCTTTCTTT
once,TRBJ2-7,TRBV27,TRBD2,CASRPIAGANYEQYF,TGTGCCAGCAGGCCCATAGCGGGAGCTAACTACGAGCAGTACTTC
NA,TRBJ2-2,TRBV5-4,NA,CASSTRGLAVNTGELFF,TGTGCCAGCAGCACGAGGGGCCTAGCAGTGAACACCGGGGAGCTGTTTTTT
NA,TRBJ2-2,TRBV9,NA,CASSPEAGGAGELFF,TGTGCCAGCAGCCCAGAGGCGGGCGGGGCCGGGGAGCTGTTTTTT
NA,TRBJ1-1,TRBV5-1,NA,CASSGGNMNTEAFF,TGCGCCAGCAGCGGGGGGAATATGAACACTGAAGCTTTCTTT
NA,TRBJ2-5,TRBV4-3,TRBD1,CASSQQGVKETQYF,TGCGCCAGCAGCCAACAGGGGGTGAAAGAGACCCAGTACTTC
NA,TRBJ2-1,TRBV29-1,NA,CSARPATDEQFF,TGCAGCGCCCGTCCAGCTACCGATGAGCAGTTCTTC
NA,TRBJ2-7,TRBV19,NA,CASSDTDYEQYF,TGTGCCAGTAGCGATACGGACTACGAGCAGTACTTC
NA,TRBJ2-3,TRBV28,NA,CASSLGFITDTQYF,TGTGCCAGCAGTTTAGGTTTTATCACAGATACGCAGTATTTT
NA,TRBJ1-2,TRBV5-4,NA,CASSPQGGYTF,TGTGCCAGCAGCCCCCAGGGAGGCTACACCTTC
NA,TRBJ1-3,TRBV6-1,NA,CASSESGGRNTIYF,TGTGCCAGCAGTGAATCGGGGGGTAGAAACACCATATATTTT
few,TRBJ2-5,TRBV5-1,NA,CASSPGIEGETQYF,TGCGCCAGCAGCCCTGGGATCGAGGGAGAGACCCAGTACTTC
NA,TRBJ2-3,TRBV10-3,TRBD2,CAISPLAGVTDTQYF,TGTGCCATCAGCCCACTAGCGGGGGTCACAGATACGCAGTATTTT
NA,TRBJ1-1,TRBV18,NA,CASSRTVGDTEAFF,TGTGCCAGCTCGAGGACAGTCGGGGACACTGAAGCTTTCTTT
NA,TRBJ2-5,TRBV2,TRBD1,CARSPGTGWETQYF,TGTGCCCGATCCCCCGGGACAGGGTGGGAGACCCAGTACTTC
NA,TRBJ2-7,TRBV5-4,NA,CASSPGRRGMNEQYF,TGTGCCAGCAGTCCTGGTAGGCGGGGAATGAACGAGCAGTACTTC
NA,TRBJ2-1,TRBV2,NA,CASDAGYSYNEQFF,TGTGCCAGCGATGCAGGGTATTCCTACAATGAGCAGTTCTTC
NA,TRBJ2-5,TRBV6-6,TRBD2,CASRDGSGGPQETQYF,TGTGCCAGCAGAGACGGCAGCGGGGGGCCCCAAGAGACCCAGTACTTC
NA,TRBJ1-1,TRBV10-3,NA,CAISEGTEAFF,TGTGCCATCAGTGAAGGAACTGAAGCTTTCTTT
NA,TRBJ2-5,TRBV14,NA,CASTKDGTTSETQYF,TGTGCCAGCACGAAGGACGGAACCACCTCCGAGACCCAGTACTTC
NA,TRBJ1-3,TRBV11-2,NA,CASSQTSGNTIYF,TGTGCCAGCAGCCAGACTTCCGGAAACACCATATATTTT
NA,TRBJ2-7,TRBV4-3,TRBD2,CASSQDRGVSYEQYF,TGCGCCAGCAGCCAAGATCGGGGGGTTTCCTACGAGCAGTACTTC
NA,TRBJ2-2,TRBV10-3,NA,CAITGAANTGELFF,TGTGCCATCACGGGGGCGGCGAACACCGGGGAGCTGTTTTTT